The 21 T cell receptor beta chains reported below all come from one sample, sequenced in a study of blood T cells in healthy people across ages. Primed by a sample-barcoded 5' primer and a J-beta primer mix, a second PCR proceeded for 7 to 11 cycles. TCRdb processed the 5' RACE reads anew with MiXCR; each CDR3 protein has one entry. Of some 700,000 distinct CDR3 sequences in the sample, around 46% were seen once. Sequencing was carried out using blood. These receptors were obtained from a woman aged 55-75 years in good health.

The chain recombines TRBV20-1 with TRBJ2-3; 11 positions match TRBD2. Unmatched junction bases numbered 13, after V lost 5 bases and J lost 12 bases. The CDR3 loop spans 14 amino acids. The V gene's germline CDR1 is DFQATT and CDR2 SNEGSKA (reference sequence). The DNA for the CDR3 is TGCAGTGCTCGGGAGAACGCTAGCGGGAGGCGTCAGTATTTT. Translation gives CSARENASGRRQYF.

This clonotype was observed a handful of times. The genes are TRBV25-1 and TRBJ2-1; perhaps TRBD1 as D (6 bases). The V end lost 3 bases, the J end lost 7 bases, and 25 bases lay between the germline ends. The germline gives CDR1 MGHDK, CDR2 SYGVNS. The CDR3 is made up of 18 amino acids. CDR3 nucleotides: TGTGCCAGCAGTGACTTAGGGGCAACAGGTAATAGGGGGAATGAGCAGTTCTTC. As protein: CASSDLGATGNRGNEQFF.

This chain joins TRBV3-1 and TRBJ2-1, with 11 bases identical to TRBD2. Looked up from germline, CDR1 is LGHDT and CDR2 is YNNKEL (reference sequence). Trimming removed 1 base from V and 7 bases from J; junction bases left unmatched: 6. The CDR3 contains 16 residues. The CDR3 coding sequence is TGTGCCAGCAGCCAAGTCTTCACTAGCGGGAGTAATGAGCAGTTCTTC. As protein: CASSQVFTSGSNEQFF.

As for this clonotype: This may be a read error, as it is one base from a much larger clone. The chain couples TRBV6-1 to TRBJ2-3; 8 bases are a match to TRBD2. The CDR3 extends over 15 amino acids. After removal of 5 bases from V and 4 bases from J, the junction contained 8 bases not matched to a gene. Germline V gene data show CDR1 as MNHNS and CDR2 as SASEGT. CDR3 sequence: CASSIFSGDSDTQYF. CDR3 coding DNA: TGTGCCAGCAGTATTTTTAGCGGGGACTCAGATACGCAGTATTTT.

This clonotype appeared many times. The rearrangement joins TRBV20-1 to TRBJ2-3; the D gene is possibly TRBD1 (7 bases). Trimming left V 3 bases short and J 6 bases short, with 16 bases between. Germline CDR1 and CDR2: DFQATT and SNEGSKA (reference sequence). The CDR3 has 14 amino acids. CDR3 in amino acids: CSASIAGGRDTQYF. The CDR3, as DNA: TGCAGTGCTAGTATCGCAGGGGGGAGGGATACGCAGTATTTT.

The CDR3 DNA reads TGTGCCAGCAGCGTAAGGGCGGGAGGGCCAATAGATACGCAGTATTTT. Its protein product is CASSVRAGGPIDTQYF. V gene TRBV9 combines with J gene TRBJ2-3, with 9 bases lining up with TRBD2. Germline trimming cut 1 base from V and 5 bases from J; bases unmatched to any gene: 8. Germline V gene data show CDR1 as SGDLS and CDR2 as YYNGEE. CDR3 length equals 16 residues.

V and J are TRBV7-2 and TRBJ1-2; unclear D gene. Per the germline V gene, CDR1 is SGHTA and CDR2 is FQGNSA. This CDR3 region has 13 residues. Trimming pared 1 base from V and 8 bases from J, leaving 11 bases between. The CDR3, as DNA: TGTGCCAGCAGCTTAGTGACGGTTGGGGGCTACACCTTC. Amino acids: CASSLVTVGGYTF. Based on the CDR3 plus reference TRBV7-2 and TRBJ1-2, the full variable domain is GAGVSQSPSNKVTEKGKDVELRCDPISGHTALYWYRQSLGQGLEFLIYFQGNSAPDKSGLPSDRFSAERTGGSVSTLTIQRTQQEDSAVYLCASSLVTVGGYTFGSGTRLTVV.

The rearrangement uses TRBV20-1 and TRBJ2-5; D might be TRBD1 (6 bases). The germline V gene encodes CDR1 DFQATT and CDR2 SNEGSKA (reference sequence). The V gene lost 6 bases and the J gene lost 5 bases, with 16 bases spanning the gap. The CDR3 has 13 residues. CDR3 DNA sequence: TGCAGTGCCAAACAGGGTGGCAGTGAGACCCAGTACTTC. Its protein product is CSAKQGGSETQYF.

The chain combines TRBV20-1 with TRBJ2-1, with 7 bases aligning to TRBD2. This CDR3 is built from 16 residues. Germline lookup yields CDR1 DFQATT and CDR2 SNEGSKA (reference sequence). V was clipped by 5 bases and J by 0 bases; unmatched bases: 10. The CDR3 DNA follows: TGCAGTGCTGGAACTAGCGTCAGGAGCTCCTACAATGAGCAGTTCTTC. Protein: CSAGTSVRSSYNEQFF.

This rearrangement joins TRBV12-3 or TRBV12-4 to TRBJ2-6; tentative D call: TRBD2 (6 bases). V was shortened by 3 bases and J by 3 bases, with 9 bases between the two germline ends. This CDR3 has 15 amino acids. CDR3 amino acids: CASSFGGDGANVLTF. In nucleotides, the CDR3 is TGTGCCAGCAGTTTCGGAGGGGATGGGGCCAACGTCCTGACTTTC.

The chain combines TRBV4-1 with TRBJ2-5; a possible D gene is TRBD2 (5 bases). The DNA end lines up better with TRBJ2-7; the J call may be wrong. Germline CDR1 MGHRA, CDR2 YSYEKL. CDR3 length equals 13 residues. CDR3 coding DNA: TGCGCCAGCAGCCAAACGACGGGGTACGAGCAGTACTTC. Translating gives CASSQTTGYEQYF.

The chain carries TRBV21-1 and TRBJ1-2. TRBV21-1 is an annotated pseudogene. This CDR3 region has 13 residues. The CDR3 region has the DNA TGTGCCAACAGCAGGAGTAGTAACTATGGCTACACCTTC. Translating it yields CANSRSSNYGYTF.

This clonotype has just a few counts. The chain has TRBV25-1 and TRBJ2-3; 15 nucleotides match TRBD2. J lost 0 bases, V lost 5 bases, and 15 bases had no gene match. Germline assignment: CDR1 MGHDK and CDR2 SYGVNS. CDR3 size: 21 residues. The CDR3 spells CASSHSGTSGGRTYSTDTQYF. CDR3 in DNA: TGTGCCAGCAGTCACTCTGGGACTAGCGGGGGGCGGACGTATAGCACAGATACGCAGTATTTT.

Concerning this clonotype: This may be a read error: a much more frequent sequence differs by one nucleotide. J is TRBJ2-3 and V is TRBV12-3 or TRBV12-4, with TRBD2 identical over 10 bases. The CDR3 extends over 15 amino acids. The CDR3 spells CASRPPSGGADAQYF. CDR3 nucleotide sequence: TGTGCCAGCAGGCCGCCTAGCGGGGGAGCAGATGCGCAGTATTTT.

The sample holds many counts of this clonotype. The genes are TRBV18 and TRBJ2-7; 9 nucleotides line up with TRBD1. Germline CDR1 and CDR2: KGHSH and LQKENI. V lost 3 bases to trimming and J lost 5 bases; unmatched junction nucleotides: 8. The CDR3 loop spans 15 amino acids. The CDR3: CASSPGGTGMNEQYF. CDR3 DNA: TGTGCCAGCTCACCCGGAGGGACAGGGATGAACGAGCAGTACTTC. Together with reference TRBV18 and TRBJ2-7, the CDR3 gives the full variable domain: NAGVMQNPRHLVRRRGQEARLRCSPMKGHSHVYWYRQLPEEGLKFMVYLQKENIIDESGMPKERFSAEFPKEGPSILRIQQVVRGDSAAYFCASSPGGTGMNEQYFGPGTRLTVT.

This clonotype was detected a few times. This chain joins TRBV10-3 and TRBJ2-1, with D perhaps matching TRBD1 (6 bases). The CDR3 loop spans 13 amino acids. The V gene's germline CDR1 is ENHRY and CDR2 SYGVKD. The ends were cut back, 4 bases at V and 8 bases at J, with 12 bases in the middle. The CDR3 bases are TGTGCCATCAGTGTATCAGGGGCGGATGAGCAGTTCTTC. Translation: CAISVSGADEQFF.

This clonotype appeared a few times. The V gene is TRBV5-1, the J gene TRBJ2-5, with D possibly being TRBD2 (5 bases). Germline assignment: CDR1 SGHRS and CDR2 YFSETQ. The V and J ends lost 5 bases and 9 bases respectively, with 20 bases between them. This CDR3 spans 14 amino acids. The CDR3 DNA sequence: TGCGCCAGCAGTCCTACTTCGGACTTTAGGGCCCAGTACTTC. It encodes CASSPTSDFRAQYF.

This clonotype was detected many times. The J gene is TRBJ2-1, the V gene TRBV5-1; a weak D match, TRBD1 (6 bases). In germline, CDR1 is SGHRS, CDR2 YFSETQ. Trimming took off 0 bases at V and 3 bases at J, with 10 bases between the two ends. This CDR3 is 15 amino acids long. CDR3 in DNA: TGCGCCAGCAGCTTGGAACAGGGCAGCTACAATGAGCAGTTCTTC. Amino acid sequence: CASSLEQGSYNEQFF. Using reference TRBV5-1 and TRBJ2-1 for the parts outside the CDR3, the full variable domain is KAGVTQTPRYLIKTRGQQVTLSCSPISGHRSVSWYQQTPGQGLQFLFEYFSETQRNKGNFPGRFSGRQFSNSRSEMNVSTLELGDSALYLCASSLEQGSYNEQFFGPGTRLTVL.

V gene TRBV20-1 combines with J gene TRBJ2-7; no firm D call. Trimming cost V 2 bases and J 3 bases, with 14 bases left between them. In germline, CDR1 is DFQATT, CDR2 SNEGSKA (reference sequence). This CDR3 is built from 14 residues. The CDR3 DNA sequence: TGCAGTGCTAGACAGCTAAAAAATTACTACGAGCAGTACTTC. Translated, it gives CSARQLKNYYEQYF.

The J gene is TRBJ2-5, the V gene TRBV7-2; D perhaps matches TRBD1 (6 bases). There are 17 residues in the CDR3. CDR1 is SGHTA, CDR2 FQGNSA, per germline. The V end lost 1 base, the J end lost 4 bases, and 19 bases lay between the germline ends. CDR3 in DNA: TGTGCCAGCAGCTTAGTAGGCCCGGACAGTCTCCTAGAGACCCAGTACTTC. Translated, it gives CASSLVGPDSLLETQYF.

CDR3 nucleotides: TGCGCCAGCAGCTTGGCCGGCGGCTCGTTAAACACGAACACCGGGGAGCTGTTTTTT. Encoded protein: CASSLAGGSLNTNTGELFF. V is TRBV5-1 and J is TRBJ2-2; D gene unclear. The V gene's germline CDR1 is SGHRS and CDR2 YFSETQ. V was pared by 0 bases and J by 0 bases, with 18 bases between. The CDR3 consists of 19 residues.